Listed below are T cell receptor beta chains from one sample, sequenced in a study of T cell responses to AZD1222 COVID-19 vaccine. TCRdb's copy holds only in-frame clones and misses some; the assay was immunoSEQ multiplex PCR. The sample lists a few hundred thousand clones, 85% to 95% occurring once. The starting material was peripheral blood, obtained on day 0 of AZD1222 vaccination. Receptor source: an adult in good health. The CDR3 runs from the conserved cysteine through the conserved F or W. D genes are given only for firm matches. Rows give clone size only sometimes, using once, few, many, or a class for an expanded clone.

abundance | j_gene | v_gene | d_gene | CDR3nt | CDR3aa
few | TRBJ2-1 | TRBV5-1 | TRBD1 | TGCGCCAGCAGCATAGGGACAGACAATGAGCAGTTCTTC | CASSIGTDNEQFF
- | TRBJ1-6 | TRBV27 | TRBD1 | TGTGCCAGCAGTTTAGCCAGGGGGGATTCACCCCTCCACTTT | CASSLARGDSPLHF
once | TRBJ2-5 | TRBV15 | - | TGTGCCACCAGCAGAGATCGGGGGCAAGAGACCCAGTACTTC | CATSRDRGQETQYF
- | TRBJ2-3 | TRBV3-1/TRBV3-2 | - | TGTGCCAGCAGCCCCGTCCCAGATACGCAGTATTTT | CASSPVPDTQYF
once | TRBJ2-1 | TRBV9 | TRBD1 | TGTGCCAGCAGTGCCGGGACAGGTACCTACAATGAGCAGTTCTTC | CASSAGTGTYNEQFF
- | TRBJ2-1 | TRBV5-6 | - | TGTGCCAGCAGCTTGGCCAGGGCGCTGCACAATGAGCAGTTCTTC | CASSLARALHNEQFF
- | TRBJ1-1 | TRBV3-1/TRBV3-2 | TRBD1 | TGTGCCAGCAGCCCCGGACAGGGGATCACTGAAGCTTTCTTT | CASSPGQGITEAFF
- | TRBJ2-1 | TRBV20-1 | - | TGCAGTGCTGTAGGGGGATTGAAGCGGTTCTTC | CSAVGGLKRFF
- | TRBJ2-1 | TRBV7-3 | TRBD2 | TGTGCCAGCAGCACCAGCGGCCCCAATTGGGGCGGGAGGGCCTCCTACAATGAGCAGTTCTTC | CASSTSGPNWGGRASYNEQFF
- | TRBJ2-7 | TRBV4-2 | TRBD2 | TGTGCCAGCAGCCGAGGCGGGGGACTTTACGAGCAGTACTTC | CASSRGGGLYEQYF
- | TRBJ1-5 | TRBV27 | - | TGTGCCAGCAGTTTGGGTTCGGAGAATCAGCCCCAGCATTTT | CASSLGSENQPQHF
- | TRBJ1-1 | TRBV27 | - | TGTGCCAGCAGTCAGGAGTGGACGGCACGTAAGGACACTGAAGCTTTCTTT | CASSQEWTARKDTEAFF
- | TRBJ1-6 | TRBV19 | TRBD1 | TGTGCCAGTAGTATGGGACAGGAGGTTAATTCACCCCTCCACTTT | CASSMGQEVNSPLHF
- | TRBJ2-1 | TRBV6-5 | - | TGTGCCAGCAGTTACTCGAGGGCTGAGCAGTTCTTC | CASSYSRAEQFF
- | TRBJ2-1 | TRBV10-3 | TRBD2 | TGTGCCACCGGAATCCTAGCGGGATTAAACAATGAGCAGTTCTTC | CATGILAGLNNEQFF
- | TRBJ1-2 | TRBV2 | - | TGTGCCAGCAGTGAAAGAGGGCCTGAGAGCTACACCTTC | CASSERGPESYTF
- | TRBJ2-7 | TRBV27 | TRBD2 | TGTGCCAGCAGGGGACTAGGAGGCTCCTACGAGCAGTACTTC | CASRGLGGSYEQYF
- | TRBJ1-1 | TRBV6-5 | - | TGTGCCAGCAGCCCCCAGCAGTTGAACACTGAAGCTTTCTTT | CASSPQQLNTEAFF
- | TRBJ2-7 | TRBV5-1 | - | TGCGCCAGCAGCCCCTTGGGACTTGGGCCCTACGAGCAGTACTTC | CASSPLGLGPYEQYF
- | TRBJ1-6 | TRBV12-3/TRBV12-4 | TRBD1 | TGTGCCACCTGTCTCAGGGGGAATTCACCCCTCCACTTT | CATCLRGNSPLHF
- | TRBJ1-4 | TRBV19 | TRBD1 | TGTGCCAGTAGTACCCAGGACCAGGGGGCCTCTAATGAAAAACTGTTTTTT | CASSTQDQGASNEKLFF
- | TRBJ1-1 | TRBV24-1 | - | TGTGCCACCAGTGGGTCCGGGGTATGGTCTGAAGCTTTCTTT | CATSGSGVWSEAFF
once | TRBJ1-3 | TRBV9 | - | TGTGCCAGCAGCGTAGCCGAGGAAGACACCATATATTTT | CASSVAEEDTIYF
- | TRBJ2-4 | TRBV2 | - | TGTGCCAGCAGACCCCGCGTGGAAAACATTCAGTACTTC | CASRPRVENIQYF
- | TRBJ2-7 | TRBV6-5 | TRBD1 | TGTGCCAGCAAGTCTTATGGACAGGGGACCTACGAGCAGTACTTC | CASKSYGQGTYEQYF
- | TRBJ1-3 | TRBV19 | - | TGTGCCAGTAAGACTCGTGCAGGGGAAAACACCATATATTTT | CASKTRAGENTIYF
- | TRBJ2-5 | TRBV6-5 | TRBD1 | TGTGCCAGCAGGACAGGGATGGGGCAAGAGACCCAGTACTTC | CASRTGMGQETQYF
- | TRBJ1-6 | TRBV3-1/TRBV3-2 | - | TGTGCCAGCAGCCCTAGGGGGAATTCACCCCTCCACTTT | CASSPRGNSPLHF
- | TRBJ2-7 | TRBV3-1/TRBV3-2 | TRBD1 | TGTGCCAGCAGCCAAGCCGGGACAGGGATGGGGGAGCAGTACTTC | CASSQAGTGMGEQYF
- | TRBJ2-1 | TRBV5-1 | TRBD2 | TGCGCCAGCAGCTCCGGGACTATGGAGGAGCAGTTCTTC | CASSSGTMEEQFF
- | TRBJ2-7 | TRBV28 | TRBD2 | TGTGCCAGCAGTCCCCGAGCGGGAGACTACTCCTACGAGCAGTACTTC | CASSPRAGDYSYEQYF
- | TRBJ1-3 | TRBV28 | - | TGTGCCAGCATCTCGGGCCACTCTGGAAACACCATATATTTT | CASISGHSGNTIYF